This TCR beta chain was found in a study of blood T cell repertoires in COVID-19 (dated by TCRdb to 2018 to 2021). Regarding the study in general: Samples covering the acute and convalescent phases of COVID-19 were provided by collaborators in the United States, Italy and Spain. A freely available public database, intended as a resource for researchers studying the immune response to SARS-CoV-2, is where the repertoires were released. Where available, HLA class I and class II types were obtained from metadata supplied by the sample provider rather than from assay-based typing. Samples came from the ongoing ImmuneRACE study (first 160 participants) plus 1,254 subjects from 6 global collaborators. The prospective study material was composed of cDNA or gDNA derived from T cells, B-cell-depleted T cells, or PBMCs. Deeply sampled blood TCRbeta repertoires from subjects exposed to, actively infected with, or recovered from COVID-19 were included in the dataset. Sample metadata almost always included a de-identified subject ID, COVID-19 status, age in years and sex. Paper-wide results and their limitations: How much clinical and demographic metadata was included differed by source and by participant, and the metadata was provided uncurated.

The collaborating institutions used their own protocols to collect whole blood in K2EDTA tubes. For TCRbeta analysis, collaborator samples were shipped as frozen whole blood, as isolated PBMCs, or as DNA extracted from either sample type. From cysteine to phenylalanine, the CDR3 is 13 amino acids long. Here the CDR3 DNA is all that survives: 39 bases in frame from base 1. V was cut back by 3 bases and J by 7 bases, leaving a gap of 11 bases between them. In the germline V gene, CDR1 corresponds to KGHDR and CDR2 to SFDVKD. A remark on this clone: Its antigen specificity is not known. Base qualities were left out, and no much larger clone turns up one base away.

TCRbeta CDR3 regions were amplified from genomic DNA using the immunoSEQ Assay, a bias-controlled multiplex PCR. In the original analysis: The number of nucleated cells in each sample was estimated from the amplification of reference gene primers within the assay. Sequence reads were collapsed and filtered to measure the absolute abundance of every unique TCRbeta CDR3 rearrangement. For each sample, productive Simpson clonality was calculated by taking the square root of Simpson's diversity index across productive rearrangements. The source is immuneACCESS, and TCRdb retained only in-frame sequences with V and J called. Part of the clones is not carried over; for the studies checked, unresolved V genes explain less than half of this, and the remainder is unexplained. The V and J calls and clone size were taken over from that table, and D and trimming were inferred from the DNA. The sample records some 20,000 clones, under 90% of which are singletons. About 16% of the sample goes to the ten largest clones.

The receptor was isolated from a human donor with active COVID-19. The donor label of this sample is uncertain. This sequence uses TRBV24-1 and TRBJ2-5, with TRBD2 perhaps the D gene, on 6 matching bases. Material: peripheral blood. The CDR3 here reads CATSDHLGGTQYF. The sequenced DNA is TGTGCCACCAGTGATCATCTGGGAGGGACCCAGTACTTC.